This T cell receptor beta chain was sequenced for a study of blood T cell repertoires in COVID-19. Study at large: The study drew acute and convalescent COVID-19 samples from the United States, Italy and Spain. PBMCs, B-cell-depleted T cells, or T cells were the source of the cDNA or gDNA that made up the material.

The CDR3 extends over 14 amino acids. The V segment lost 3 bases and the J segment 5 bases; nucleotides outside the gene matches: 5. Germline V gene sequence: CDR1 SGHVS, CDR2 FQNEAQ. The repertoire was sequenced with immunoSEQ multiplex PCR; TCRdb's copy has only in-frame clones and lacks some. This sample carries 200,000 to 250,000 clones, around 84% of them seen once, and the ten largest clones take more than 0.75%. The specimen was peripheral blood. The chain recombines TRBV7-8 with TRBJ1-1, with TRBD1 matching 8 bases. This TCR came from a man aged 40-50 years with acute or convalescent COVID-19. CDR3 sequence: CASSFDRGKTEAFF. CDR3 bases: TGTGCCAGCAGCTTCGACAGGGGTAAGACTGAAGCTTTCTTT.